The following is a T cell receptor beta chain sequence with its context. The assay was immunoSEQ multiplex PCR, and TCRdb's table has in-frame clones only and misses some. This table has about 83,000 clones, about 96% appearing once. The entry originates in a study of technical replicates of blood from a handful of donors. V lost 4 bases and J 8 bases, leaving 20 bases between the germline ends. The CDR3 contains 15 residues. Germline V gene data show CDR1 as MDHEN and CDR2 as SYDVKM. V gene TRBV28 combines with J gene TRBJ1-2; D ambiguous. The material sequenced was T cells isolated from PBMCs. The source is a human donor in good health. CDR3 bases: TGTGCCAGCAGTTCACACCTAGACGGTCTATTAGGCTACACCTTC. Translation gives CASSSHLDGLLGYTF.